The rows below give T cell receptor beta chains drawn from one sample of a study of molecular identifiers for immune sequencing clone quantification. TCRdb analysed the PCR reads with MiXCR anew, one entry per CDR3 protein. The data contain under 600,000 distinct CDR3 sequences, around 21% of them singletons. Specimen: naive CD8+ T cells from blood, with Jurkat cell RNA spiked in. These receptor sequences come from a human donor in good health. Some libraries in this study had Jurkat cell RNA spiked in. Both conserved end residues are part of each CDR3. D genes are given only for firm matches. Clone size, where shown, is once, few, many, or a class for clones that have expanded.

J gene | V gene | D gene | clone size | CDR3 DNA | CDR3 protein
TRBJ1-1 | TRBV6-5 | NA | few | TGTGCCAGCAGTTATTCCATGGGCACTGAAGCTTTCTTT | CASSYSMGTEAFF
TRBJ2-7 | TRBV19 | NA | many | TGTGCCAGTAGCCCCGTTTTAGACTCCTACGAGCAGTACTTC | CASSPVLDSYEQYF
TRBJ2-3 | TRBV6-5 | TRBD1 | many | TGTGCCAGCAGTGACAGGGGCGGCACAGATACGCAGTATTTT | CASSDRGGTDTQYF
TRBJ2-3 | TRBV6-2/TRBV6-3 | NA | many | TGTGCCAGCAGTTCGGACACCTTCACAGATACGCAGTATTTT | CASSSDTFTDTQYF
TRBJ1-3 | TRBV19 | NA | few | TGTGCGACTACAAGCTCTGGAAACACCATATATTTT | CATTSSGNTIYF
TRBJ1-5 | TRBV15 | NA | NA | TGTGCCACCAGCAGAGACTTGGGGAATAGCAATCAGCCCCAGCATTTT | CATSRDLGNSNQPQHF
TRBJ2-4 | TRBV19 | NA | few | TGTGCCAGTTGGGGGTCCAAAAACATTCAGTACTTC | CASWGSKNIQYF
TRBJ1-5 | TRBV19 | TRBD1 | NA | TGTGCCAGTAGTATAGCCGGGACAGGGGGTCGGGGCAATCAGCCCCAGCATTTT | CASSIAGTGGRGNQPQHF
TRBJ2-3 | TRBV6-5 | TRBD2 | many | TGTGCCAGCAGCCTACTAGCGGGAGGGGCAGATACGCAGTATTTT | CASSLLAGGADTQYF
TRBJ2-1 | TRBV12-3/TRBV12-4 | TRBD2 | NA | TGTGCCAGCAGTCCGCCGGGGGGCAATGAGCAGTTCTTC | CASSPPGGNEQFF
TRBJ1-4 | TRBV14 | NA | NA | TGTGCCAGCAGCCAAGATACGGGGGACGGTGATGAAAAACTGTTTTTT | CASSQDTGDGDEKLFF
TRBJ2-7 | TRBV11-2 | TRBD2 | once | TGTGCCAGCAGCTTTTCTGGGACTAGCGAATACGAGCAGTACTTC | CASSFSGTSEYEQYF
TRBJ2-1 | TRBV6-2/TRBV6-3 | TRBD2 | many | TGTGCCAGCAGCTTAGCGGGGGACTACAATGAGCAGTTCTTC | CASSLAGDYNEQFF
TRBJ1-1 | TRBV20-1 | NA | many | TGCAGTGCTAGAGATTTACAGATGAACACTGAAGCTTTCTTT | CSARDLQMNTEAFF
TRBJ2-7 | TRBV7-6 | TRBD1 | many | TGTGCCAGCAGATTAGGACAGGGCCACGAGCAGTACTTC | CASRLGQGHEQYF
TRBJ2-7 | TRBV5-4 | NA | NA | TGTGCCAGCAGCACGGGACATGGATGGTCCGAGCAGTACTTC | CASSTGHGWSEQYF
TRBJ1-5 | TRBV12-3/TRBV12-4 | TRBD1 | many | TGTGCCAGCAGTTTGGGGGACAGCCGCCAGCCCCAGCATTTT | CASSLGDSRQPQHF
TRBJ2-3 | TRBV19 | TRBD2 | NA | TGTGCCAGTAGTATGGAGGTTAGCGGGGCTCGCGATACGCAGTATTTT | CASSMEVSGARDTQYF
TRBJ2-2 | TRBV9 | NA | few | TGTGCCAGCGAACCGGGTGTCGCCGGGGAGCTGTTTTTT | CASEPGVAGELFF
TRBJ2-3 | TRBV7-9 | NA | many | TGTGCCAGCAGTCCACAGGGATATGATACGCAGTATTTT | CASSPQGYDTQYF
TRBJ2-3 | TRBV7-6 | TRBD2 | NA | TGTGCCAGCAGCCCTAGCGGGGCCTACGATACGCAGTATTTT | CASSPSGAYDTQYF
TRBJ2-7 | TRBV2 | NA | many | TGTGCCAGCGGCGCAGGAACTCCTCACGAGCAGTACTTC | CASGAGTPHEQYF
TRBJ2-2 | TRBV7-9 | NA | NA | TGTGCCAGCGATGGGGCAAACACCGGGGAGCTGTTTTTT | CASDGANTGELFF
TRBJ1-3 | TRBV7-3 | NA | NA | TGTGCCAGCAGCCCCACCGGGCCCGGGACTGGAAACACCATATATTTT | CASSPTGPGTGNTIYF
TRBJ2-7 | TRBV6-5 | TRBD1 | few | TGTGCCAGCAGTTACTTTTCGGGACAGGGTGCGTACGAGCAGTACTTC | CASSYFSGQGAYEQYF
TRBJ2-7 | TRBV4-2 | TRBD2 | NA | TGTGCCAGCAGCCAAGGCGTCCTGGGGACTAGCTACGAGCAGTACTTC | CASSQGVLGTSYEQYF
TRBJ2-6 | TRBV27 | TRBD2 | many | TGTGCCAGCCGCCCCGCGACTAGCGCCTTTCTACCTACTGGGGCCAACGTCCTGACTTTC | CASRPATSAFLPTGANVLTF
TRBJ2-7 | TRBV20-1 | NA | NA | TGCAGTGCTAGAGTGGCAGGGGATGGCTACGAGCAGTACTTC | CSARVAGDGYEQYF
TRBJ1-5 | TRBV3-1 | TRBD1 | few | TGTGCCAGCAGCCCCGACAGGGGTACCTTCGGGCCCCAGCATTTT | CASSPDRGTFGPQHF
TRBJ2-1 | TRBV24-1 | NA | few | TGTGCCACCAGTGAAGGGACCCCCGAAGAGCAGTTCTTC | CATSEGTPEEQFF
TRBJ1-1 | TRBV2 | TRBD1 | NA | TGTGCCAGCAGTGACTTCAGCGGGACAGCCAACACTGAAGCTTTCTTT | CASSDFSGTANTEAFF
TRBJ2-3 | TRBV27 | TRBD2 | NA | TGTGCCAGCAGTTTTCGGACTAGCGGTTCAGATACGCAGTATTTT | CASSFRTSGSDTQYF
TRBJ2-1 | TRBV28 | NA | many | TGTGCCAGCAGTTTGTATCTAGACCCCCCCATGGAGCAGTTCTTC | CASSLYLDPPMEQFF
TRBJ2-7 | TRBV19 | NA | few | TGTGCCAGTACGGGTCGAGGGGTCCTCCCTCCCGGAGTGGCGGAGCAGTACTTC | CASTGRGVLPPGVAEQYF
TRBJ2-7 | TRBV6-5 | NA | many | TGTGCCAGCACCGAGACACTGAGCTCCTACGAGCAGTACTTC | CASTETLSSYEQYF
TRBJ2-4 | TRBV3-1 | NA | few | TGTGCCAGCAGCCCCGGGTCCCGCCTAGCCAAAAACATTCAGTACTTC | CASSPGSRLAKNIQYF
TRBJ2-6 | TRBV13 | TRBD1 | medium-sized | TGTGCCAGCAGCTCCGGACAGGCTGCTGGGGCCAACGTCCTGACTTTC | CASSSGQAAGANVLTF
TRBJ2-3 | TRBV28 | NA | NA | TGTGCCAGCAGCCCCTGGGCCTCCACAGATACGCGGTATTTT | CASSPWASTDTRYF
TRBJ2-5 | TRBV24-1 | TRBD1 | NA | TGTGCCACCAGTGAAGGAGAAGGGGGCGGGGAGACCCAGTACTTC | CATSEGEGGGETQYF
TRBJ2-3 | TRBV5-1 | TRBD2 | many | TGCGCCAGCAGCTTGGACCCAGCGGGGGGGATGACAGATACGCAGTATTTT | CASSLDPAGGMTDTQYF
TRBJ2-2 | TRBV12-3/TRBV12-4 | NA | many | TGTGCCAGCACCCTAGTGGGGGTGAACACCGGGGAGCTGTTTTTT | CASTLVGVNTGELFF
TRBJ2-3 | TRBV11-2 | TRBD2 | few | TGTGCCAGCATGGAAGCGGGGGGCCAGGTAGGAGATACGCAGTATTTT | CASMEAGGQVGDTQYF
TRBJ1-5 | TRBV28 | NA | NA | TGTGCCAGCAGCGCCGAGCGGCAGGGTAGCAATCAGCCCCAGCATTTT | CASSAERQGSNQPQHF